This T cell receptor beta chain is drawn from a study of beta chain features in type 1 diabetes. Since all of the isolated RNA was reverse transcribed, expressed TCRB transcripts were what got sequenced. This table comes from immunoSEQ multiplex PCR, and its TCRdb copy is limited to in-frame clones, with some not included. The table includes a few hundred thousand clones, about 14% detected once. Blood was drawn once from each donor into heparinised tubes. The draws averaged approximately 120 mL. Stem cell-like memory, regulatory, central memory and naive CD4+ cells were sorted via CD45RO/CCR7/CD25/CD127/CD95/CD27. Comments on this clone: The target antigen is unknown.

Study-wide findings and caveats: Insertion counts at VDJ junctions were lower in type 1 diabetes patients, who also showed more deletions there. The naive, central memory and Treg TCRB repertoires looked more alike in patients than they did in healthy donors.

The CDR3 covers 14 residues. CDR1 and CDR2 (germline): SGHTA, FQGNSA. V was cut by 4 bases and J by 1 base, with 11 bases left in between. The TCR originated in a man under 40 in good health. The sequencing sample was made of naive CD4+ T cells from blood. The gene calls are TRBV7-2 and TRBJ2-7; a weak D match, TRBD1 (5 bases). The CDR3 spells CASSSRQNSYEQYF. Here the CDR3 DNA reads TGTGCCAGCAGCTCCCGACAGAATTCCTACGAGCAGTACTTC.